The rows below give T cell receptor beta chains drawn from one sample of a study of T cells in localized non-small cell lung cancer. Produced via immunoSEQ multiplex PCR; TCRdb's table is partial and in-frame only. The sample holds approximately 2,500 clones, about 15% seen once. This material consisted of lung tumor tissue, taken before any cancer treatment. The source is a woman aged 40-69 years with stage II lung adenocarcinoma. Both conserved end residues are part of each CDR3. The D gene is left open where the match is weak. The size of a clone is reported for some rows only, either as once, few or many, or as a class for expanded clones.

TGTGCCAGCAGAGGAGGAAGCTACGAGCAGTACTTC CASRGGSYEQYF TRBJ2-7 medium-sized TRBV6-8 .
TGTGCCAGCAGTGGGGGACAGGGGAATTCACCCCTCCACTTT CASSGGQGNSPLHF TRBJ1-6 . TRBV6-8 TRBD1
TGTGCCAGCAGTTTACGGCTAGTGAACACTGAAGCTTTCTTT CASSLRLVNTEAFF TRBJ1-1 few TRBV28 .
TGTGCCAGCAGTTCGACAGGGGCGCCCGAAGAGACCCAGTACTTC CASSSTGAPEETQYF TRBJ2-5 . TRBV28 TRBD1
TGCGCCAGCAGCTTAGCGGGACAGGGTGGAGAGACCCAGTACTTC CASSLAGQGGETQYF TRBJ2-5 . TRBV5-1 TRBD1
TGTGCCAGCAGCCCGACTAGCGGGGGGGGAGATACGCAGTATTTT CASSPTSGGGDTQYF TRBJ2-3 few TRBV11-3 TRBD2
TGCGCCAGCAGCCCGGGACAGGCCTTCTCTGGAAACACCATATATTTT CASSPGQAFSGNTIYF TRBJ1-3 few TRBV5-1 TRBD1
TGTGCCAGCAGCTTGGACAGGGGACAAGAGACCCAGTACTTC CASSLDRGQETQYF TRBJ2-5 many TRBV11-3 TRBD1
TGTGCCAGCAGCCGAATGACAGAAATCTATGGCTACACCTTC CASSRMTEIYGYTF TRBJ1-2 . TRBV28 .
TGTGCCAGCAGCCCAGAGGGACTAGGTGAGACCCAGTACTTC CASSPEGLGETQYF TRBJ2-5 medium-sized TRBV9 TRBD2
TGTGCCAGCAGACGGACAGGGTTGGACTATGGCTACACCTTC CASRRTGLDYGYTF TRBJ1-2 . TRBV6-8 TRBD1
TGTGCCAGCAGTCTACGGACAGGGCCTGGTGAGCAGTTCTTC CASSLRTGPGEQFF TRBJ2-1 . TRBV11-3 TRBD1
TGTGCCAGCAGTGAAGATGGACTAGCGGGGGGGCCGGTAAATGAGCAGTTCTTC CASSEDGLAGGPVNEQFF TRBJ2-1 medium-sized TRBV6-1 TRBD2
TGTGCCAGCTCACCAACTAACTATGGCTACACCTTC CASSPTNYGYTF TRBJ1-2 . TRBV18 .
TGTGCCAGCAGCTTAGATCCAGGGAACACTGAAGCTTTCTTT CASSLDPGNTEAFF TRBJ1-1 . TRBV11-3 .
TGCGCCAGCAGCCAAGAGGTTGACGCAAAACTGTTTTTT CASSQEVDAKLFF TRBJ1-4 medium-sized TRBV4-1 .
TGTGCCACCAGCAGAGATAGAGCAGGGGGCAATATGAACACTGAAGCTTTCTTT CATSRDRAGGNMNTEAFF TRBJ1-1 . TRBV15 TRBD1
TGTGCCAGCAGTTACTCGACTCAGGAAGGTGGCTACACCTTC CASSYSTQEGGYTF TRBJ1-2 . TRBV6-8 .
TGTGCCAGCAGCGGTACAGGGAATTCCTACGAGCAGTACTTC CASSGTGNSYEQYF TRBJ2-7 medium-sized TRBV9 .
TGTGCCAGCTCACCAGTAGCGGGTGGGTCAGATACGCAGTATTTT CASSPVAGGSDTQYF TRBJ2-3 . TRBV18 TRBD2
TGTGCCAGTAGTATAGTCCTGAGGAGAGCGGGGGTCCCAGATACGCAGTATTTT CASSIVLRRAGVPDTQYF TRBJ2-3 once TRBV19 TRBD2
TGTGCCAGCAGCCTAGTTTATGGAGAAAAACTGTTTTTT CASSLVYGEKLFF TRBJ1-4 . TRBV7-2 .
TGTGCCAGCTCACCATTAGGAGATCTTAACACTGAAGCTTTCTTT CASSPLGDLNTEAFF TRBJ1-1 large TRBV18 .
TGTGCCAGCAGGGGACTAGCGGGGGAACGTACGCAGTATTTT CASRGLAGERTQYF TRBJ2-3 few TRBV6-8 TRBD2
TGTGCTAGCAGCTTCCTGGACGCAGGCGATGAGCAGTTCTTC CASSFLDAGDEQFF TRBJ2-1 few TRBV11-3 .
TGTGCCAGCAGCCCCCCCGCAACTAATGAAAAACTGTTTTTT CASSPPATNEKLFF TRBJ1-4 few TRBV11-3 .
TGTGCCAGCAGTCAAGCGAGCTACGAGCAGTACTTC CASSQASYEQYF TRBJ2-7 few TRBV28 .
TGTGCCAGCGGCGGGACAGGGGTTTCTGAAGCTTTCTTT CASGGTGVSEAFF TRBJ1-1 . TRBV28 TRBD1
TGTGCCAGTAGTGGTATGGCGGGCCGGGAGACCCAGTACTTC CASSGMAGRETQYF TRBJ2-5 once TRBV19 .
TGTGCCAGCAGTTTGGGAGGGAAGAACACTGAAGCTTTCTTT CASSLGGKNTEAFF TRBJ1-1 . TRBV28 .
TGCGCCAGCAACCCCGACCCAGGGGTAGCTGGAAACACCATATATTTT CASNPDPGVAGNTIYF TRBJ1-3 . TRBV5-1 .
TGTGCCAGCTCACCAGACTCAAGGGGAGAGACCCAGTACTTC CASSPDSRGETQYF TRBJ2-5 . TRBV18 .
TGTGCCAGCAGTTACGGATCCGGGACGGGGAACACTGAAGCTTTCTTT CASSYGSGTGNTEAFF TRBJ1-1 few TRBV6-8 .
TGTGCCAGCAGTGGGGCCCCCCCGGGATACGAGCAGTACTTC CASSGAPPGYEQYF TRBJ2-7 few TRBV28 .
TGTGCCAGCACGCGAAGTTTTTACGAGCAGTACTTC CASTRSFYEQYF TRBJ2-7 few TRBV6-8 .
TGCGCCAGCAGATGGGACAGCATGAACACTGAAGCTTTCTTT CASRWDSMNTEAFF TRBJ1-1 . TRBV10-2 TRBD1
TGTGCCAGCAGTTTTCGGACTAGCGGGGGGCAGGGGGATACGCAGTATTTT CASSFRTSGGQGDTQYF TRBJ2-3 . TRBV28 TRBD2
TGTGCCAGCAGTCGTGGACAGAACACTGCGCAGTACTTC CASSRGQNTAQYF TRBJ2-7 few TRBV6-8 .
TGTGCCAGCAAGACAGGGAACACTGAAGCTTTCTTT CASKTGNTEAFF TRBJ1-1 . TRBV25-1 .
TGTGCCAGCAGACCACGCCGACCCACAGGGTATGGCTACACCTTC CASRPRRPTGYGYTF TRBJ1-2 . TRBV6-8 .
TGTGCCAGCAGTTACTCAGTGGGGCCGAGGCCCGAAGCTTTCTTT CASSYSVGPRPEAFF TRBJ1-1 . TRBV6-8 .